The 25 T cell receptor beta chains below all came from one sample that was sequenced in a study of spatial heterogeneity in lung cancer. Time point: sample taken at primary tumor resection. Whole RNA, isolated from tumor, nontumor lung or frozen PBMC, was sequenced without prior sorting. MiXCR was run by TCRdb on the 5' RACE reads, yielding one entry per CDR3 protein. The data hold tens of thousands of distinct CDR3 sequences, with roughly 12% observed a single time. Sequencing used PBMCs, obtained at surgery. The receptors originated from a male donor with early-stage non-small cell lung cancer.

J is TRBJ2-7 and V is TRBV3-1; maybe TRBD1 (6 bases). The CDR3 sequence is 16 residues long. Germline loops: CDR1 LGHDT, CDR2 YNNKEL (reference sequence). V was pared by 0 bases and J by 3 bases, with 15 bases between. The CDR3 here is CASSQEALGQSYEQYF. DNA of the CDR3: TGTGCCAGCAGCCAAGAGGCATTAGGACAGAGCTACGAGCAGTACTTC.

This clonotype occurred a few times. CDR3 sequence: CASSVTIRGRDTDTQYF. In DNA form, the CDR3 reads TGTGCCAGCAGCGTCACCATCAGGGGCCGAGACACAGATACGCAGTATTTT. The chain employs TRBV9 and TRBJ2-3; D is possibly TRBD1 (6 bases). Germline CDR1 reads SGDLS; CDR2 reads YYNGEE. The CDR3 consists of 17 residues. The ends were cut back, 2 bases at V and 2 bases at J, with 18 bases in the middle.

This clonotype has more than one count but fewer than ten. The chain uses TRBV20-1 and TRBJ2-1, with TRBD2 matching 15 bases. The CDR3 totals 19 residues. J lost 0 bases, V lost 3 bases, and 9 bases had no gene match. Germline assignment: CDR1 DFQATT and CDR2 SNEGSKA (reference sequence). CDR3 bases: TGCAGTGCTAGGAAACCGGGACTAGCGGGGGGAAACTCCTACAATGAGCAGTTCTTC. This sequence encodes CSARKPGLAGGNSYNEQFF.

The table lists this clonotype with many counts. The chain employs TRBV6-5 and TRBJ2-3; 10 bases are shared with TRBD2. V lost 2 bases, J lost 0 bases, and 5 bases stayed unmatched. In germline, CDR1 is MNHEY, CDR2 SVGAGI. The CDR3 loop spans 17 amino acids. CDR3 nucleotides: TGTGCCAGCAGTTACCTACTAGCGGGATCTAGCACAGATACGCAGTATTTT. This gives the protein CASSYLLAGSSTDTQYF.

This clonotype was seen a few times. The CDR3 nucleotides read TGCGCCAGCAGCCAGTACCAGGGCGGACAAGAGACCCAGTACTTC. Protein: CASSQYQGGQETQYF. The chain couples TRBV4-3 to TRBJ2-5, with a tentative D call TRBD1 (5 bases). The CDR3 spans 15 residues. Germline CDR1 and CDR2: LGHNA and YSLEER. V lost 3 bases and J lost 2, with 13 bases in between.

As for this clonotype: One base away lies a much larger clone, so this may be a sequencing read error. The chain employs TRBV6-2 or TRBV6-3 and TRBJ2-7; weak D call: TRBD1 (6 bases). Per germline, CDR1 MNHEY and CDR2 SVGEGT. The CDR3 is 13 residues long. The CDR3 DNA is TGTGCCAGCAGCCTTGGACAGTCCTACGCGCAGTACTTC. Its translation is CASSLGQSYAQYF.

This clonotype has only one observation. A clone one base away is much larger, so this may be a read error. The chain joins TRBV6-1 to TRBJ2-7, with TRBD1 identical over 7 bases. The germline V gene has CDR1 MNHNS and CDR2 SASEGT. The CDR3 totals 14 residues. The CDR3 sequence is CASSELQGVYEQSF. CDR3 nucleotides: TGTGCCAGCAGTGAACTGCAGGGGGTATACGAGCAGTCCTTC.

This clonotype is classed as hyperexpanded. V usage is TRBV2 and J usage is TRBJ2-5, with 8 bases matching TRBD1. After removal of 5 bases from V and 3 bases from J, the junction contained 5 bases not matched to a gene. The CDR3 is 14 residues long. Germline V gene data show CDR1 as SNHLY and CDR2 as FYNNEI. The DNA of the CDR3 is TGTGCCAGCAGTCAGGGGGCGTATGAAGAGACCCAGTACTTC. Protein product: CASSQGAYEETQYF.

This CDR3 is CASSSGTGANYEQYF. The CDR3 coding sequence is TGTGCCAGCAGCTCGGGGACAGGGGCCAACTACGAGCAGTACTTC. The rearrangement uses TRBV11-1 and TRBJ2-7, with 10 bases identical to TRBD1. The CDR3 totals 15 residues. V shed 4 bases and J 3 bases; nucleotides not matched to a gene: 6. From germline, CDR1 is SGHAT and CDR2 FQDESV (reference sequence).

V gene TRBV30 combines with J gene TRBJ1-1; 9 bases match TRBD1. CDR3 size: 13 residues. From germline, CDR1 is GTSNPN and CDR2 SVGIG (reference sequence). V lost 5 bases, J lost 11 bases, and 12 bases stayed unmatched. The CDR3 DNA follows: TGTGCCTGGGTTCCGGGACAGGGACGGGGTGCTTTCTTT. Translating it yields CAWVPGQGRGAFF. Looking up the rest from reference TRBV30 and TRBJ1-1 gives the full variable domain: SQTIHQWPATLVQPVGSPLSLECTVEGTSNPNLYWYRQAAGRGLQLLFYSVGIGQISSEVPQNLSASRPQDRQFILSSKKLLLSDSGFYLCAWVPGQGRGAFFGQGTRLTVV.

The CDR3 nucleotides are TGTGCCATCAGTGAAGCGGGGGACAGGGGCCATAACTATGGCTACACCTTC. Residues: CAISEAGDRGHNYGYTF. V usage is TRBV10-3 and J usage is TRBJ1-2, with 10 nucleotides matching TRBD1. The CDR3 covers 17 residues. CDR1 is ENHRY, CDR2 SYGVKD, per germline. Trimming at V came to 3 bases and at J to 1 base, leaving 8 bases not matched to a gene.

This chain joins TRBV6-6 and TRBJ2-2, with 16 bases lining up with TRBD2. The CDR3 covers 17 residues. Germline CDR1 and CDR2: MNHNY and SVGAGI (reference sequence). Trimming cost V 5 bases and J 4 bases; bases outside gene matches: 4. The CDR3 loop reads CASSGTSGGAGTGELFF. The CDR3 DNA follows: TGTGCCAGCAGTGGGACTAGCGGGGGGGCAGGCACCGGGGAGCTGTTTTTT.

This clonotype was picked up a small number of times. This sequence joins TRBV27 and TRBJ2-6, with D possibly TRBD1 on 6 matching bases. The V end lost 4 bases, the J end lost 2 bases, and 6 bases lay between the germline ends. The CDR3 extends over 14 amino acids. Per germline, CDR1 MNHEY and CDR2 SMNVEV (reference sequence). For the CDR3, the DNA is TGTGCCAGCAGTTACAGGGCTGGGGCCAACGTCCTGACTTTC. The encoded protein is CASSYRAGANVLTF.

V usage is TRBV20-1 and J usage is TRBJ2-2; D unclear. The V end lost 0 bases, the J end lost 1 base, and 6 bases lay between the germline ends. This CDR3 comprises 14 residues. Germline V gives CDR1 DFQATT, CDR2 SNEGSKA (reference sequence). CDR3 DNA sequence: TGCAGTGCTAGAGATGGCGGGAACACCGGGGAGCTGTTTTTT. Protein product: CSARDGGNTGELFF.

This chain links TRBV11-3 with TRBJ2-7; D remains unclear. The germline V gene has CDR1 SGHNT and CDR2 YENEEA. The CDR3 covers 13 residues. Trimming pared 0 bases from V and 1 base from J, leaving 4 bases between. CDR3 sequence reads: CASSLEGSYEQYF. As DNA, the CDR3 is TGTGCCAGCAGCTTAGAAGGGTCCTACGAGCAGTACTTC.

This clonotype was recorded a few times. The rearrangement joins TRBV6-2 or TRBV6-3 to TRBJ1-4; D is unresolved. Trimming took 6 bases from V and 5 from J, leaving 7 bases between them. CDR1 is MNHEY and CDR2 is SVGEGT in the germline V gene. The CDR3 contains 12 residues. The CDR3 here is CASRTDNEKLFF. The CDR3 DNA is TGTGCCAGCAGGACTGACAATGAAAAACTGTTTTTT.

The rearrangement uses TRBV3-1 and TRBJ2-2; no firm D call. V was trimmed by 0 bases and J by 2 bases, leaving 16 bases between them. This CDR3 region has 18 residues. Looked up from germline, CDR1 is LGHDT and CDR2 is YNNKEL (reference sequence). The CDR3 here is CASSQDRWISLNTGELFF. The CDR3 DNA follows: TGTGCCAGCAGCCAAGATCGGTGGATCTCCCTTAACACCGGGGAGCTGTTTTTT. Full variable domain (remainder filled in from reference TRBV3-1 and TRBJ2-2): DTAVSQTPKYLVTQMGNDKSIKCEQNLGHDTMYWYKQDSKKFLKIMFSYNNKELIINETVPNRFSPKSPDKAHLNLHINSLELGDSAVYFCASSQDRWISLNTGELFFGEGSRLTVL.

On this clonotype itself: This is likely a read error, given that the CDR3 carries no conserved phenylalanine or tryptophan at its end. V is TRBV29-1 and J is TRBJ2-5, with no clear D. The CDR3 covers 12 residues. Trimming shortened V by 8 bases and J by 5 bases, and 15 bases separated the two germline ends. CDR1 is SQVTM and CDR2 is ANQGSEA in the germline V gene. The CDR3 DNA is TGCAGCCCCCCTCCCCCCCTTGAGACCCAGTACTCC. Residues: CSPPPPLETQYS.

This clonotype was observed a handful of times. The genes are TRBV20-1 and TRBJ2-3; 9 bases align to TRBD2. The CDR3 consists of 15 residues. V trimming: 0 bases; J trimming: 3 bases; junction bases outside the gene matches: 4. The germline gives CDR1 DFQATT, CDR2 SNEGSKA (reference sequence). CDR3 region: CSARDPAGGTDTQYF. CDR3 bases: TGCAGTGCTAGAGATCCAGCGGGGGGAACAGATACGCAGTATTTT.

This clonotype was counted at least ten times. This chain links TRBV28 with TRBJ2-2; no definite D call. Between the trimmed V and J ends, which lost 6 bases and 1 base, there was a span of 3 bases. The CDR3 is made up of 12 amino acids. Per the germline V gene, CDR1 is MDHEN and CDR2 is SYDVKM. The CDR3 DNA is TGTGCCAGCAGCTTGAACACCGGGGAGCTGTTTTTT. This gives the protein CASSLNTGELFF.

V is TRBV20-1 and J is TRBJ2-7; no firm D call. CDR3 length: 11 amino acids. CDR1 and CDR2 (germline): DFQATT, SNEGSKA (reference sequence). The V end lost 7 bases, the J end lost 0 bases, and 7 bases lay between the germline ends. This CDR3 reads CSVMYSYEQYF. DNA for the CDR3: TGCAGTGTTATGTACTCCTACGAGCAGTACTTC.

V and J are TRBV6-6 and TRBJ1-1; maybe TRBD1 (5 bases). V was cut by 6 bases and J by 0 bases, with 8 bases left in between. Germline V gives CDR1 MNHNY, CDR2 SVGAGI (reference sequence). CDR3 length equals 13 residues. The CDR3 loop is CASSQGLNTEAFF. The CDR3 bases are TGTGCCAGCAGCCAGGGACTGAACACTGAAGCTTTCTTT.

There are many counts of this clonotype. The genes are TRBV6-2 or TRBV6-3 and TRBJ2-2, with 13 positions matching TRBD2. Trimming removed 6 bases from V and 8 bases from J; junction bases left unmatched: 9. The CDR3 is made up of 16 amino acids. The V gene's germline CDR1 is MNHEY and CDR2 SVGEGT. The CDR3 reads CASRPGLAGEAGELFF. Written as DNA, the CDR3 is TGTGCCAGCAGACCCGGACTAGCGGGAGAAGCTGGGGAGCTGTTTTTT.

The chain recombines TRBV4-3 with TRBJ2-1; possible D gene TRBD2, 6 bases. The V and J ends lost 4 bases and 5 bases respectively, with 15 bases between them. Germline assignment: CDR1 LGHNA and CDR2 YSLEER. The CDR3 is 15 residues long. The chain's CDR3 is CASSRGGGEDNEQFF. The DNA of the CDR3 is TGCGCCAGCAGCCGTGGCGGAGGGGAGGACAATGAGCAGTTCTTC.

The CDR3 sequence is CAIGRLAGQDEQYF. CDR3 DNA sequence: TGTGCCATCGGGAGGCTAGCGGGCCAGGACGAGCAGTACTTC. The V gene is TRBV10-3, the J gene TRBJ2-7, with 8 positions matching TRBD2. The CDR3 contains 14 residues. Germline CDR1 ENHRY, CDR2 SYGVKD. Trimming at V came to 8 bases and at J to 5 bases, leaving 11 bases not matched to a gene.